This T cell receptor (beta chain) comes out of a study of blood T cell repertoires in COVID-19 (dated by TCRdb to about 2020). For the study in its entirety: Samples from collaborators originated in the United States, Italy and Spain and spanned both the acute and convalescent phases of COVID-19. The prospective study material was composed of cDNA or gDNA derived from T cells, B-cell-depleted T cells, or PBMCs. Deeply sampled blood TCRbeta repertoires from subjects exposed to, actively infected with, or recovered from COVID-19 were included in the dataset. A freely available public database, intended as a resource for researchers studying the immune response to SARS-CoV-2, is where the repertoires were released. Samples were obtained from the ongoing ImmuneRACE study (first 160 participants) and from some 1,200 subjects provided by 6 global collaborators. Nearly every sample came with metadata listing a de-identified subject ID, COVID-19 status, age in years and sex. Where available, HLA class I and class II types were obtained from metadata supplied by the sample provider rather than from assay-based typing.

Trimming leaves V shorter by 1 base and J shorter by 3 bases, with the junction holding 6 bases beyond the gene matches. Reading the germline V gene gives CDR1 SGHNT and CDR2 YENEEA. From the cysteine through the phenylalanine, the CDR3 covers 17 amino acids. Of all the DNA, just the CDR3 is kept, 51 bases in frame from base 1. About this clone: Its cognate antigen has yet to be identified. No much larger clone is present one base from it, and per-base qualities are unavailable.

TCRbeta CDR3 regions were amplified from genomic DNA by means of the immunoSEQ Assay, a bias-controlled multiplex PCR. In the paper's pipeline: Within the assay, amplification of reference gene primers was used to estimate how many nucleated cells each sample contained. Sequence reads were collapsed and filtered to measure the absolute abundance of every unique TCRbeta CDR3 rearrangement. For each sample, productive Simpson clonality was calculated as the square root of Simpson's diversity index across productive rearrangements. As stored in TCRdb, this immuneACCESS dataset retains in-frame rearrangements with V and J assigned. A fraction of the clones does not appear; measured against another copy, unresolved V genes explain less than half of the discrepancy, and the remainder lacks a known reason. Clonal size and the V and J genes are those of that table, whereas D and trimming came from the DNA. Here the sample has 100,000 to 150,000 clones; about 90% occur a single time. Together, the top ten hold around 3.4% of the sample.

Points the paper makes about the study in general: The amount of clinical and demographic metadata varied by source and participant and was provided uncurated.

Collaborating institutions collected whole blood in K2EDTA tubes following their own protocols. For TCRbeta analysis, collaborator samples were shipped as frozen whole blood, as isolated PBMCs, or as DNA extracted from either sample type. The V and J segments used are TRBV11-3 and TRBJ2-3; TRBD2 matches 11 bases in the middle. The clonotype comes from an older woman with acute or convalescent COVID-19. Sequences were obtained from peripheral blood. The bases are TGTGCCAGCAGCTTAGCAATTAGCGGGGGGGGGACAGATACGCAGTATTTT. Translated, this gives CASSLAISGGGTDTQYF.